This T cell receptor beta chain is from a study of T-cell reconstitution after alpha-beta-depleted transplantation in children. Unique molecular identifiers were incorporated into the prepared TCRbeta library. TCRdb recomputed calls from the PCR reads with MiXCR, one row per CDR3 protein. Here the sample spans 450,000 to 550,000 distinct CDR3 sequences, approximately 10% being singletons. This clonotype has a handful of counts. Trimming shortened V by 4 bases and J by 0 bases, and 12 bases separated the two germline ends. The germline CDR1 and CDR2 sequences are SGHDT and YYEEEE. This CDR3 spans 15 amino acids.

The sequence was obtained from a female patient under 10 years old who had a stem cell transplant for aplastic anemia, so the T cells may come from the graft donor. The rearrangement links TRBV5-6 to TRBJ2-3; D unresolved. Sample: PBMCs, mostly from graft donor cells, taken 180 days after TCRalphabeta/CD19-depleted stem cell transplant. For the CDR3, the DNA is TGTGCCAGCAGCCCGCAAGGACCGAGCACAGATACGCAGTATTTT. It yields the protein CASSPQGPSTDTQYF.